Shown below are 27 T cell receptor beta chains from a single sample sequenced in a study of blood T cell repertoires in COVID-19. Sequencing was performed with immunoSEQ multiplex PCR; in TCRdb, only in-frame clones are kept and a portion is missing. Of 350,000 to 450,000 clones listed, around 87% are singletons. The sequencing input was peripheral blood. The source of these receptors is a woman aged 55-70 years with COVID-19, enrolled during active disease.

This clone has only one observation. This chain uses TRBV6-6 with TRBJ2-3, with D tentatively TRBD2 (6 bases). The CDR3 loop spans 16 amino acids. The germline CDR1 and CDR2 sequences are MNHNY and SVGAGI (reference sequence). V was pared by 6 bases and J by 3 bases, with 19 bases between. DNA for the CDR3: TGTGCCAGCAGAGAAACCTACGGGGGTCGAACAGATACGCAGTATTTT. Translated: CASRETYGGRTDTQYF.

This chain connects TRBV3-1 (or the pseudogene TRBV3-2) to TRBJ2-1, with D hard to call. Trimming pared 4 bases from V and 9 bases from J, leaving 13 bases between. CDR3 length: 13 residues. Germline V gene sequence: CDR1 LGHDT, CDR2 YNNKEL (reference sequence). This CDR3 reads CASSPNSVVEQFF. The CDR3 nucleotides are TGTGCCAGCAGCCCCAATTCGGTGGTTGAGCAGTTCTTC.

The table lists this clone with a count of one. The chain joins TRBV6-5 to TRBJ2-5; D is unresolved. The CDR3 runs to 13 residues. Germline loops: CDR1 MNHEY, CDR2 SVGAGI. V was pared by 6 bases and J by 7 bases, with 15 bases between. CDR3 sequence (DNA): TGTGCCAGCAGACGTGACAATTTTGGGACCCAGTACTTC. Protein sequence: CASRRDNFGTQYF.

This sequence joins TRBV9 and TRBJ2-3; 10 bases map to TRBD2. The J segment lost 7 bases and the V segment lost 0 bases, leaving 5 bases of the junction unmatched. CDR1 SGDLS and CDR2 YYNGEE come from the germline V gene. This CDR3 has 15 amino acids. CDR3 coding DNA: TGTGCCAGCAGCGTAGTTGGTAGCGGGGGGAATACGCAGTATTTT. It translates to CASSVVGSGGNTQYF.

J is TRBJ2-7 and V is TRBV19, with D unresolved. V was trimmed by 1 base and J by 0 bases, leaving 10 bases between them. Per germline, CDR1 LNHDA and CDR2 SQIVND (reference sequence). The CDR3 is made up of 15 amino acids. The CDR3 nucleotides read TGTGCCAGTAGTATAGGAGCGACGAGCTCCTACGAGCAGTACTTC. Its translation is CASSIGATSSYEQYF.

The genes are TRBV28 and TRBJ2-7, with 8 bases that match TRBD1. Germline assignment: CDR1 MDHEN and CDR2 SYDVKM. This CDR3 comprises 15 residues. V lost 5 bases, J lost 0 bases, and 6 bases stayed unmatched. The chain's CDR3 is CASSEGQGFSYEQYF. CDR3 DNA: TGTGCCAGCAGTGAAGGACAGGGATTCTCCTACGAGCAGTACTTC.

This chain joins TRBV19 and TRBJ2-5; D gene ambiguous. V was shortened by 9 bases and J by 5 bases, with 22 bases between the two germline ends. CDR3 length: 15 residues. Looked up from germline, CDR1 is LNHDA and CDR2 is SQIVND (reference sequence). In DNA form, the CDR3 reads TGTGCCAGCAGAAAACAGTCAACCTCTGGGGAGACCCAGTACTTC. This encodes CASRKQSTSGETQYF.

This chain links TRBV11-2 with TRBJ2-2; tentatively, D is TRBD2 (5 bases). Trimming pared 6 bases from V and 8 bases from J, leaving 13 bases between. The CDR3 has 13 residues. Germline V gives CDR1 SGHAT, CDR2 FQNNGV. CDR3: CASRKTPGGELFF. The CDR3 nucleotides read TGTGCCAGCAGAAAAACTCCGGGGGGGGAGCTGTTTTTT.

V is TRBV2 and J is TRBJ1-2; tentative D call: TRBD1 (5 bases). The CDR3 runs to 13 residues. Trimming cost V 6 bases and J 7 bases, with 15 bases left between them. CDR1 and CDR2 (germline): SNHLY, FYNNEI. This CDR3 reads CASRTKPGPGYTF. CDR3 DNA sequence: TGTGCCAGCAGAACTAAACCAGGGCCTGGCTACACCTTC.

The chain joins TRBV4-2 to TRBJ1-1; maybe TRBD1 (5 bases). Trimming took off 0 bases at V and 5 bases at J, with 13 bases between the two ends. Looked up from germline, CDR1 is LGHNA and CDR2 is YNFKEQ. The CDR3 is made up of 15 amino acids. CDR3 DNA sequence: TGTGCCAGCAGCCAAGATTGGGCAGGGTGGACTGAAGCTTTCTTT. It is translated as CASSQDWAGWTEAFF.

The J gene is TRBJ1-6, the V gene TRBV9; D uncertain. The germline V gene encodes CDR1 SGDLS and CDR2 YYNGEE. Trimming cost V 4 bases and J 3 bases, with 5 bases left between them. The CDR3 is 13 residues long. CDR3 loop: CASSSGYNSPLHF. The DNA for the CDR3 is TGTGCCAGCAGCTCGGGCTATAATTCACCCCTCCACTTT.

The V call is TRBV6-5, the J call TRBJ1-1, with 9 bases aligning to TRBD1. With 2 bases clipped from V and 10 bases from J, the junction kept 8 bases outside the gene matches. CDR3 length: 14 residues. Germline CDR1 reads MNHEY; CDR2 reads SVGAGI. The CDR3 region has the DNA TGTGCCAGCAGTTACGAAGGGACAGGGATCTTAGCTTTCTTT. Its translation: CASSYEGTGILAFF.

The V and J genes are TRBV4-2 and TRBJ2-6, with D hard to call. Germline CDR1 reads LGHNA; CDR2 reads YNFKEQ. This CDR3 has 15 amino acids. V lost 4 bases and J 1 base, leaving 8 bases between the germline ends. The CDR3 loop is CASSPEESGANVLTF. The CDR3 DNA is TGTGCCAGCAGCCCTGAGGAGTCTGGGGCCAACGTCCTGACTTTC.

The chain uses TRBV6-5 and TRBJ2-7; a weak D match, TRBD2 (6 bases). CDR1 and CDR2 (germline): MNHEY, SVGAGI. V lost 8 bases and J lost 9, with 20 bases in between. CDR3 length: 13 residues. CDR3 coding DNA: TGTGCCAGCGTAGCCGGGGGAGCGACTGTGCAGTACTTC. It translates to CASVAGGATVQYF.

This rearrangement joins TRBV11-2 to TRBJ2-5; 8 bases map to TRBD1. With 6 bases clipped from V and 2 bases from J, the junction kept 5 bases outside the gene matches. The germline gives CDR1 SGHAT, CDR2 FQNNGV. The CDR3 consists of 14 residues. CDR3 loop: CASSWNRGQETQYF. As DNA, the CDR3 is TGTGCCAGCAGTTGGAACAGGGGGCAAGAGACCCAGTACTTC. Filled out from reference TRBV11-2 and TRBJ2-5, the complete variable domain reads EAGVAQSPRYKIIEKRQSVAFWCNPISGHATLYWYQQILGQGPKLLIQFQNNGVVDDSQLPKDRFSAERLKGVDSTLKIQPAKLEDSAVYLCASSWNRGQETQYFGPGTRLLVL.

The DNA for the CDR3 is TGTGCCAGCAGCTTAGGGGCCAGCCTGGACACCGGGGAGCTGTTTTTT. As protein: CASSLGASLDTGELFF. This rearrangement joins TRBV11-2 to TRBJ2-2, with D unresolved. Germline lookup yields CDR1 SGHAT and CDR2 FQNNGV. The CDR3 has 16 residues. Trimming took off 1 base at V and 3 bases at J, with 12 bases between the two ends.

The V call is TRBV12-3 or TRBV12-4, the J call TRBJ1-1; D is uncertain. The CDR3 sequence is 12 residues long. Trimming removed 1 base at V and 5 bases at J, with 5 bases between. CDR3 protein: CASSLGETEAFF. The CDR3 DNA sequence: TGTGCCAGCAGTTTAGGGGAGACTGAAGCTTTCTTT.

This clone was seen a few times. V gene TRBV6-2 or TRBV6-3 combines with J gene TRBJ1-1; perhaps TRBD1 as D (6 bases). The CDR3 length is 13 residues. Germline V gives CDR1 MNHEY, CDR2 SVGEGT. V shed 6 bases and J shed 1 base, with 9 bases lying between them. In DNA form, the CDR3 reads TGTGCCAGCAGCCTACAGGGGAACACTGAAGCTTTCTTT. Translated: CASSLQGNTEAFF.

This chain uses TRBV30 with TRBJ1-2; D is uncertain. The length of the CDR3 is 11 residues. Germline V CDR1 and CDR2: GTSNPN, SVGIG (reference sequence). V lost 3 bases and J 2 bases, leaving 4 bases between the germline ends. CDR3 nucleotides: TGTGCCTGGAGCCGGAACTATGGCTACACCTTC. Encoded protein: CAWSRNYGYTF.

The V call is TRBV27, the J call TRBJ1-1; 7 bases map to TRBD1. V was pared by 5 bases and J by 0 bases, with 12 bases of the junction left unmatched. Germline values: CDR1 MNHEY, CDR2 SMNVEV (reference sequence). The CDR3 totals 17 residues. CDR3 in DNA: TGTGCCAGCAGTCGTCAAACAGGGGTGGGGATGAACACTGAAGCTTTCTTT. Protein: CASSRQTGVGMNTEAFF.

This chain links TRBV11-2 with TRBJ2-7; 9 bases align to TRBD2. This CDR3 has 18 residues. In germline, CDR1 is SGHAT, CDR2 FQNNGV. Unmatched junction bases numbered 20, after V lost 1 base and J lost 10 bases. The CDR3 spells CASSLVRARVQRGERQYF. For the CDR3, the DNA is TGTGCCAGCAGCTTAGTAAGGGCCAGGGTCCAGCGGGGGGAAAGACAGTACTTC.

The CDR3 DNA reads as TGTGCCAGCAGTGAGGGGCAGAACTATAATTCACCCCTCCACTTT. Protein: CASSEGQNYNSPLHF. The rearrangement uses TRBV6-1 and TRBJ1-6, with a tentative D call TRBD1 (5 bases). The CDR3 is 15 residues long. The ends were cut back, 3 bases at V and 3 bases at J, with 9 bases in the middle. Germline V CDR1 and CDR2: MNHNS, SASEGT.

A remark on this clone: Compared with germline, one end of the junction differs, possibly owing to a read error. CDR3 protein: CASSFSRGYIF. DNA for the CDR3: TGTGCCAGCAGTTTCTCTAGGGGGTATATCTTC. The V call is TRBV12-3 or TRBV12-4, the J call TRBJ1-2; weak D call: TRBD1 (6 bases). The CDR3 runs 11 residues.

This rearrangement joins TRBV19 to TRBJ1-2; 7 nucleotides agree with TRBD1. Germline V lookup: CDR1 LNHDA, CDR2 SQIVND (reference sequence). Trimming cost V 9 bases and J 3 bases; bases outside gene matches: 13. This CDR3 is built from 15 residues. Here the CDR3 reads CASRGERPPYYGYTF. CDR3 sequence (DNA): TGTGCCAGCAGGGGGGAACGACCACCTTACTATGGCTACACCTTC.

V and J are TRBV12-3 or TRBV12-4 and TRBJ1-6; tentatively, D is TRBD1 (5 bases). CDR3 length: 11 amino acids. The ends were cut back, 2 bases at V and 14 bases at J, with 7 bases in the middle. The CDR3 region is CASSLKGALHF. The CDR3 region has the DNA TGTGCCAGCAGTTTAAAAGGGGCCCTCCACTTT.

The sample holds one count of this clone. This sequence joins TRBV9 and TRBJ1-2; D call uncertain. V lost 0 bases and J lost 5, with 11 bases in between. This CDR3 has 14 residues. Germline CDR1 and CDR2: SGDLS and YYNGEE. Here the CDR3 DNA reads TGTGCCAGCAGCGTAGGAGGGAAGGGTTATGGCTACACCTTC. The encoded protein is CASSVGGKGYGYTF. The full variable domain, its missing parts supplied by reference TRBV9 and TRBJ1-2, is DSGVTQTPKHLITATGQRVTLRCSPRSGDLSVYWYQQSLDQGLQFLIQYYNGEERAKGNILERFSAQQFPDLHSELNLSSLELGDSALYFCASSVGGKGYGYTFGSGTRLTVV.

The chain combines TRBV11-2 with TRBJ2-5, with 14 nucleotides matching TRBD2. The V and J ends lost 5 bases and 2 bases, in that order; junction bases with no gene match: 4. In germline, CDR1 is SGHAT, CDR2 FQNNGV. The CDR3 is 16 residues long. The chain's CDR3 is CASSTGTSGGQETQYF. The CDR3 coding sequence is TGTGCCAGCAGCACCGGGACTAGCGGGGGACAAGAGACCCAGTACTTC.